Listed here are 15 T cell receptor beta chains from one sample, sequenced in a study of blood T cell repertoires in COVID-19. Here immunoSEQ multiplex PCR was the method, and the copy in TCRdb shows in-frame clones only, minus some. This sample has 300,000 to 400,000 clones; roughly 90% occur once, and the top ten carry approximately 4.1%. Sequencing input: PBMCs or T cells enriched from blood (not recorded which). These receptors originate from a woman aged 30 to 39 who had been exposed to COVID-19.

The rearrangement joins TRBV2 to TRBJ2-1, with 7 bases aligning to TRBD2. CDR3 size: 17 residues. The germline V gene encodes CDR1 SNHLY and CDR2 FYNNEI. V lost 4 bases to trimming and J lost 0 bases; unmatched junction nucleotides: 9. Here the CDR3 reads CASSGGEGRSSYNEQFF. The CDR3 DNA reads as TGTGCCAGCAGTGGGGGGGAGGGTAGGAGCTCCTACAATGAGCAGTTCTTC.

The V call is TRBV9, the J call TRBJ2-3, with a tentative D call TRBD2 (5 bases). Per germline, CDR1 SGDLS and CDR2 YYNGEE. CDR3 length: 15 amino acids. V lost 2 bases to trimming and J lost 0 bases, with 10 bases between them. CDR3 sequence: CASSVLAASTDTQYF. In DNA, the CDR3 is TGTGCCAGCAGCGTCCTAGCCGCTAGCACAGATACGCAGTATTTT.

The rearrangement joins TRBV7-8 to TRBJ1-1, with D possibly being TRBD1 (5 bases). The CDR3 is 18 amino acids. Germline assignment: CDR1 SGHVS and CDR2 FQNEAQ. V was cut by 0 bases and J by 0 bases, with 17 bases left in between. The CDR3 here is CASSLAGPRQPMNTEAFF. The CDR3 DNA follows: TGTGCCAGCAGCTTAGCGGGCCCGAGACAGCCCATGAACACTGAAGCTTTCTTT.

The rearrangement links TRBV19 to TRBJ1-1; 7 bases are shared with TRBD1. V was clipped by 9 bases and J by 6 bases; unmatched bases: 10. Germline V gene sequence: CDR1 LNHDA, CDR2 SQIVND (reference sequence). The CDR3 spans 13 residues. The CDR3 loop is CASNRGSRAEAFF. CDR3 DNA sequence: TGTGCCAGCAACAGGGGATCTAGGGCTGAAGCTTTCTTT.

The V gene is TRBV5-1, the J gene TRBJ1-3; TRBD1 is a possible D gene (5 bases). Deletions cut 6 bases from V and 4 bases from J, with 14 bases between. The CDR3 runs 14 residues. In germline, CDR1 is SGHRS, CDR2 YFSETQ. Here the CDR3 DNA reads TGCGCCAGCATAAGGGGTGAGAGAGGAAACACCATATATTTT. This encodes CASIRGERGNTIYF.

CDR3: CASSLFEAQETQYF. CDR3 nucleotides: TGCGCCAGCAGCTTGTTTGAGGCCCAAGAGACCCAGTACTTC. The chain has TRBV5-1 and TRBJ2-5; D is undetermined. V was pared by 1 base and J by 1 base, with 8 bases between. The length of the CDR3 is 14 residues. Germline V CDR1 and CDR2: SGHRS, YFSETQ.

V is TRBV15 and J is TRBJ2-5; 7 bases are shared with TRBD1. Germline trimming cut 3 bases from V and 5 bases from J; bases unmatched to any gene: 6. From germline, CDR1 is LNHNV and CDR2 YYDKDF (reference sequence). The CDR3 is made up of 14 amino acids. DNA for the CDR3: TGTGCCACCAGCAGGTCAGGGGGTTTGGAGACCCAGTACTTC. It encodes CATSRSGGLETQYF.

This rearrangement joins TRBV4-3 to TRBJ1-2, with 8 positions matching TRBD1. Germline-derived CDR1 and CDR2 are LGHNA and YSLEER. The CDR3 is 15 residues long. With V trimmed by 2 bases and J by 7 bases, 9 bases remained unmatched. CDR3 sequence reads: CASSQSMGQASGYTF. DNA for the CDR3: TGCGCCAGCAGCCAATCCATGGGACAGGCAAGTGGCTACACCTTC.

The genes are TRBV5-4 and TRBJ2-5; tentatively, D is TRBD2 (7 bases). V lost 2 bases and J 3 bases, leaving 11 bases between the germline ends. This CDR3 contains 14 residues. Germline V lookup: CDR1 SGHNT, CDR2 YYREEE (reference sequence). CDR3 in amino acids: CASSLGGAEETQYF. The CDR3 DNA sequence: TGTGCCAGCAGCTTAGGGGGGGCAGAAGAGACCCAGTACTTC.

The chain recombines TRBV7-9 with TRBJ1-1, with 8 bases identical to TRBD1. With V trimmed by 5 bases and J by 3 bases, 8 bases remained unmatched. The CDR3 runs 15 residues. CDR1 is SEHNR and CDR2 is FQNEAQ in the germline V gene (reference sequence). The CDR3 region has the DNA TGTGCCAGCAGCCCAGGGGGCTTGGGGGACACTGAAGCTTTCTTT. It yields the protein CASSPGGLGDTEAFF.

The CDR3 region has the DNA TGCGCCAGCAGGGGGCCCACCTACGAGCAGTACTTC. Its protein is CASRGPTYEQYF. J is TRBJ2-7 and V is TRBV10-2; D may be TRBD1 (5 bases). CDR1 is WSHSY and CDR2 is SAAADI in the germline V gene. Trimming cost V 6 bases and J 2 bases, with 8 bases left between them. This CDR3 has 12 amino acids.

V is TRBV6-6 and J is TRBJ1-2; 9 bases are shared with TRBD1. Germline-derived CDR1 and CDR2 are MNHNY and SVGAGI (reference sequence). With V trimmed by 4 bases and J by 3 bases, 6 bases remained unmatched. This CDR3 has 15 amino acids. The CDR3 region has the DNA TGTGCCAGCAGTTCACGACAGGGGGACTACTATGGCTACACCTTC. Protein product: CASSSRQGDYYGYTF.

The V call is TRBV7-3, the J call TRBJ2-5, with TRBD2 matching over 9 bases. Looked up from germline, CDR1 is SGHTA and CDR2 is FQGTGA. The CDR3 consists of 15 residues. V lost 5 bases and J lost 5; bases outside the gene matches: 9. The CDR3 loop reads CASSPAGLAGETQYF. The CDR3 coding sequence is TGTGCCAGCAGCCCCGCCGGGCTAGCGGGGGAGACCCAGTACTTC.

The chain is built from TRBV5-1 and TRBJ1-4, with a weak D call TRBD1 (5 bases). CDR1 and CDR2 from the germline V gene are SGHRS and YFSETQ. V was cut by 4 bases and J by 8 bases, with 15 bases left in between. CDR3 length equals 14 residues. The CDR3 DNA is TGCGCCAGCAGCCTGCAGGGTGGTTGGGAAAAACTGTTTTTT. It specifies CASSLQGGWEKLFF.

This chain joins TRBV5-1 and TRBJ1-1; D not resolved. Trimming removed 4 bases at V and 0 bases at J, with 10 bases between. Germline values: CDR1 SGHRS, CDR2 YFSETQ. The CDR3 covers 14 residues. CDR3 DNA: TGCGCCAGCAGCGCGAGGGCCATGAACACTGAAGCTTTCTTT. Translation: CASSARAMNTEAFF. Full variable domain (missing parts from reference TRBV5-1 and TRBJ1-1): KAGVTQTPRYLIKTRGQQVTLSCSPISGHRSVSWYQQTPGQGLQFLFEYFSETQRNKGNFPGRFSGRQFSNSRSEMNVSTLELGDSALYLCASSARAMNTEAFFGQGTRLTVV.